The clone carrying this T cell receptor (beta chain) showed up just once. The data are from a study of blood T cell repertoires in COVID-19. Study as a whole: The analysed material was cDNA or gDNA that came from T cells, B-cell-depleted T cells, or PBMCs.

The CDR3 loop spans 16 amino acids. The J segment lost 4 bases and the V segment lost 7 bases, leaving 17 bases of the junction unmatched. The germline V gene encodes CDR1 SQVTM and CDR2 ANQGSEA. Authors' data handling: Amplification of reference gene primers provided the estimated nucleated cell counts. Profiled with immunoSEQ multiplex PCR; TCRdb holds only in-frame clones, not every one. From that table come the V and J calls and clone size; the DNA was used to work out D and trimming. This sample carries hundreds of thousands of clones, 85% of them seen once, and the ten largest clones take more than 3%.

This TCR was recovered from a woman aged 18-35 years with acute or convalescent COVID-19. The rearrangement uses TRBV29-1 and TRBJ1-1; 8 bases align to TRBD1. Source material: peripheral blood. Written as DNA, the CDR3 is TGCAGCGCCCCACGCCCAGGGGGCATCGTGAGCACTGAAGCTTTCTTT. Encoded protein: CSAPRPGGIVSTEAFF.